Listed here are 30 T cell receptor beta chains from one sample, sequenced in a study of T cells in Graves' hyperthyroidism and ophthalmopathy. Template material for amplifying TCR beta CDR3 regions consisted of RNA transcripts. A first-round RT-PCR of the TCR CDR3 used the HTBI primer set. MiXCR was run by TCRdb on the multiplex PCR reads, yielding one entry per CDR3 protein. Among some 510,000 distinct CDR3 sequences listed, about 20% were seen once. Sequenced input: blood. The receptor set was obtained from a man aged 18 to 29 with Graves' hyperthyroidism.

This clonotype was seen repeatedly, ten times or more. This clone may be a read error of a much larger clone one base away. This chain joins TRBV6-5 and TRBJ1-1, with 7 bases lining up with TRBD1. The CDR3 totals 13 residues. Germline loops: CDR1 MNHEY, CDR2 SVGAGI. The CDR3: CASSHSRQGETFF. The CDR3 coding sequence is TGTGCCAGCAGCCACTCAAGACAGGGTGAAACTTTCTTT.

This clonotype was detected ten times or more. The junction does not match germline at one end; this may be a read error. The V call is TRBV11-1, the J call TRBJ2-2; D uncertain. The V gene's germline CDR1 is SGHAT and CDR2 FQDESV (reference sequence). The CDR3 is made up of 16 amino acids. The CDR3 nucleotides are TGTGCCAGCAGCTTAATTCTCCCTCGGAACGCCGGGGAGCTGTTTTTT. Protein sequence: CASSLILPRNAGELFF.

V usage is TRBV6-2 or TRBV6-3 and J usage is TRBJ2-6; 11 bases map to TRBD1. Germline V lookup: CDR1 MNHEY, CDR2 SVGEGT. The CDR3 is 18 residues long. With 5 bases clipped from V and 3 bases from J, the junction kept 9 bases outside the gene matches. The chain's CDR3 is CASSRDRGFLSGANVLTF. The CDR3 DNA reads TGTGCCAGCAGTCGGGACAGGGGGTTTCTGAGTGGGGCCAACGTCCTGACTTTC.

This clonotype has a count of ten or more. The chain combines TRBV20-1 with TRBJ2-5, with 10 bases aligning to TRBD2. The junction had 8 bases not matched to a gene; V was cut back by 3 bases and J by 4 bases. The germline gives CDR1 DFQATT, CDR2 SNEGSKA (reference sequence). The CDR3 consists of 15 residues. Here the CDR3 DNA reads TGCAGTGCTAGCTCCTCTAGCGGGGGTGGAGAGACCCAGTACTTC. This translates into CSASSSSGGGETQYF.

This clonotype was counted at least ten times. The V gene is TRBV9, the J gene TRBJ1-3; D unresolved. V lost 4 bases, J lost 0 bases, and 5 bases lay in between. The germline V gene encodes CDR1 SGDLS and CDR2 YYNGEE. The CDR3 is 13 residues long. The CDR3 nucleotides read TGTGCCAGCAGCCCAACCTCTGGAAACACCATATATTTT. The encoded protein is CASSPTSGNTIYF.

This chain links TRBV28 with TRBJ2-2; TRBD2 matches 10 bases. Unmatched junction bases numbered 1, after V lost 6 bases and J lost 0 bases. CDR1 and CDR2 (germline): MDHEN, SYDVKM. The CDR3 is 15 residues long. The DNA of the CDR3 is TGTGCCAGCAGACTAGCGGGGACGAACACCGGGGAGCTGTTTTTT. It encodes CASRLAGTNTGELFF.

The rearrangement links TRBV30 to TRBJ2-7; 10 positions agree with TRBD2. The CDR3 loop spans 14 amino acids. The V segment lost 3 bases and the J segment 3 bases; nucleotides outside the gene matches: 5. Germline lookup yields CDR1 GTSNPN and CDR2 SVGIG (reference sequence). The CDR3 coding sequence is TGTGCCTGGAGCTTCGGGACTAGCGACTACGAGCAGTACTTC. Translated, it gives CAWSFGTSDYEQYF.

In DNA form, the CDR3 reads TGTGCCAGCAGTTCTCTCACAGGGGGTGTAAATGAAAAACTGTTTTTT. This encodes CASSSLTGGVNEKLFF. The J gene is TRBJ1-4, the V gene TRBV11-2, with TRBD1 matching over 8 bases. V trimming: 6 bases; J trimming: 5 bases; junction bases outside the gene matches: 11. CDR1 is SGHAT, CDR2 FQNNGV, per germline. The CDR3 has 16 amino acids.

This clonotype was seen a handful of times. Here the CDR3 DNA reads TGCGCCAGCAGCCCCCCAGGAGGGGCGGCCACTGAAGCTTTCTTT. Encoded protein: CASSPPGGAATEAFF. The chain joins TRBV5-1 to TRBJ1-1; D is possibly TRBD1 (5 bases). V lost 4 bases and J 4 bases, leaving 17 bases between the germline ends. CDR1 SGHRS and CDR2 YFSETQ come from the germline V gene. The CDR3 is 15 amino acids.

The CDR3 nucleotides are TGTGCCAGCAGCAAGGACAGGGAACAAGAGACCCAGTACTTC. Amino acid sequence: CASSKDREQETQYF. The gene calls are TRBV7-8 and TRBJ2-5, with TRBD1 identical over 8 bases. V was pared by 5 bases and J by 2 bases, with 4 bases of the junction left unmatched. This CDR3 contains 14 residues. From germline, CDR1 is SGHVS and CDR2 FQNEAQ.

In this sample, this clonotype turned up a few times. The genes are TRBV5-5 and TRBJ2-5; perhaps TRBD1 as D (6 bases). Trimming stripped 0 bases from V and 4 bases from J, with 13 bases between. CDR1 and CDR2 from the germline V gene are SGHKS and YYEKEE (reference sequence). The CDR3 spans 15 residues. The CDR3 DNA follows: TGTGCCAGCAGCTTGGCTGGCCAGGGGCGAGAGACCCAGTACTTC. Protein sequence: CASSLAGQGRETQYF.

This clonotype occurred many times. In nucleotides, the CDR3 is TGTGCCAGCAGCTTATGGCCATACGAGCAGTACTTC. Its protein is CASSLWPYEQYF. The chain couples TRBV7-9 to TRBJ2-7; D unresolved. The CDR3 loop spans 12 amino acids. Germline V gives CDR1 SEHNR, CDR2 FQNEAQ (reference sequence). With 2 bases removed from V and 4 bases from J, the gap between germline ends came to 6 bases.

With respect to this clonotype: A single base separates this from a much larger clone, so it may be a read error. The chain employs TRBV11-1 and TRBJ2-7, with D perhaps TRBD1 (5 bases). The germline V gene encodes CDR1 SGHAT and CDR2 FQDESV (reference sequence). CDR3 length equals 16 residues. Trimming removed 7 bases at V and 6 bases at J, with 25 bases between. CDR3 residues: CASTIIGRGSVGEQYF. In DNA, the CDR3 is TGTGCCAGCACCATAATTGGTAGGGGATCGGTCGGCGAGCAGTACTTC.

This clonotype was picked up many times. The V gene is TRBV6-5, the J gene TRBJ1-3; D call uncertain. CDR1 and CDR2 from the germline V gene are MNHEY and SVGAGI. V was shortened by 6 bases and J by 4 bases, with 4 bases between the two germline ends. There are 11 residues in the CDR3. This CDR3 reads CASSHGNTIYF. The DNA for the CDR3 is TGTGCCAGCAGCCACGGAAACACCATATATTTT.

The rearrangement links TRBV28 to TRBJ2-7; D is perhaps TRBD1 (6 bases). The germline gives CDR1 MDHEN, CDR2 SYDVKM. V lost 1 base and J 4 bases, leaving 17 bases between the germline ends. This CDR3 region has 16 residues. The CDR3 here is CASSLFLGQRLYEQYF. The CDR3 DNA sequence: TGTGCCAGCAGTTTATTCCTAGGACAGCGGCTTTACGAGCAGTACTTC.

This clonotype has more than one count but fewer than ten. The CDR3, as DNA: TGTGCCAGCAGCCCCCGGGACAGTGACTACGAGCAGTACTTC. It encodes CASSPRDSDYEQYF. The J gene is TRBJ2-7, the V gene TRBV13, with 7 bases aligning to TRBD1. This CDR3 contains 14 residues. In germline, CDR1 is PRHDT, CDR2 FYEKMQ (reference sequence). Trimming took 5 bases from V and 3 from J; bases not matched to a gene: 7.

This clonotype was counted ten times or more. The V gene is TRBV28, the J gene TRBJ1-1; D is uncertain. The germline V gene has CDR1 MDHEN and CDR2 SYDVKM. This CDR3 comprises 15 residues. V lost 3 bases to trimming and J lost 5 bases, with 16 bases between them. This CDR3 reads CASSLALAPRTEAFF. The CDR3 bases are TGTGCCAGCAGTTTGGCCTTGGCTCCGAGGACTGAAGCTTTCTTT.

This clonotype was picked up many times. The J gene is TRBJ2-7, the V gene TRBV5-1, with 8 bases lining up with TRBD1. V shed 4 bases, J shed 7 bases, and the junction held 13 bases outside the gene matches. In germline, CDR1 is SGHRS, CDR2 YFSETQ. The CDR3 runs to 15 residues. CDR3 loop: CASSIGSAGGEEQYF. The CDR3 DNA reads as TGCGCCAGCAGCATCGGTTCGGCAGGGGGCGAAGAGCAGTACTTC. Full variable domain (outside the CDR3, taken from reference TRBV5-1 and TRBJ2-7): KAGVTQTPRYLIKTRGQQVTLSCSPISGHRSVSWYQQTPGQGLQFLFEYFSETQRNKGNFPGRFSGRQFSNSRSEMNVSTLELGDSALYLCASSIGSAGGEEQYFGPGTRLTVT.

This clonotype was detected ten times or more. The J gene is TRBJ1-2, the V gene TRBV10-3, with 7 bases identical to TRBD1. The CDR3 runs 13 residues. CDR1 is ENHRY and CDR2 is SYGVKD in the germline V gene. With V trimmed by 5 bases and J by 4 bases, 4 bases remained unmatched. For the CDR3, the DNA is TGTGCCATCAGTCGGGACAGCCTCTATGGCTACACCTTC. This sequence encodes CAISRDSLYGYTF.

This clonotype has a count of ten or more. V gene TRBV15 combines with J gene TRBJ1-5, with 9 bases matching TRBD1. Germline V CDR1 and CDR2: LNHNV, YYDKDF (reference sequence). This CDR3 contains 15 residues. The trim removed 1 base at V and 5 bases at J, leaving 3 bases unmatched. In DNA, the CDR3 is TGTGCCACCAGCAGAGGGGACAGGGAGTATCAGCCCCAGCATTTT. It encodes CATSRGDREYQPQHF.

The CDR3, as DNA: TGTGCCAGCAGCCCGGGGTTCTCCCCGGGCTACGAGCAGTACTTC. Its protein product is CASSPGFSPGYEQYF. The rearrangement links TRBV13 to TRBJ2-7; TRBD2 might be the D (5 bases). The V gene's germline CDR1 is PRHDT and CDR2 FYEKMQ (reference sequence). The CDR3 runs to 15 residues. The V gene lost 5 bases and the J gene lost 3 bases, with 17 bases spanning the gap.

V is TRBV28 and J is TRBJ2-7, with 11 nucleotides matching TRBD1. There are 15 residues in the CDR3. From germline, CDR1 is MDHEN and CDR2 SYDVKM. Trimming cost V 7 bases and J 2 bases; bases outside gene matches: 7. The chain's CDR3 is CASTPDRGPTYEQYF. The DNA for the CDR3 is TGTGCCAGCACCCCGGACAGGGGGCCGACCTACGAGCAGTACTTC.

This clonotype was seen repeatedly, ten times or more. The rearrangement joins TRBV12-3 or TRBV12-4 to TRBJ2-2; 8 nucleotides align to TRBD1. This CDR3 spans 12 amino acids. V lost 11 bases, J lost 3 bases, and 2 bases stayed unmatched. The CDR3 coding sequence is TGTGCCGGACAGGGTGACACCGGGGAGCTGTTTTTT. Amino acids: CAGQGDTGELFF.

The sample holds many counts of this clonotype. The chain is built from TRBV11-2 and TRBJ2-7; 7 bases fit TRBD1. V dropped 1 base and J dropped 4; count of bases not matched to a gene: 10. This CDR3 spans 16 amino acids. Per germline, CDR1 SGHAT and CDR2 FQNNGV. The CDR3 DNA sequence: TGTGCCAGCAGCTTAGTTTGGCAGGGACAGAGGTACGAGCAGTACTTC. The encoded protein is CASSLVWQGQRYEQYF.

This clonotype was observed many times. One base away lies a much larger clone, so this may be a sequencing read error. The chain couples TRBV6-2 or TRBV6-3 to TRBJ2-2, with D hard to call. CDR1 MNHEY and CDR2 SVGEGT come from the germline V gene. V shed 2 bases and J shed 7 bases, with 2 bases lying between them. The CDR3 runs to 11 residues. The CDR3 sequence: CASSYHGELFF. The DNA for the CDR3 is TGTGCCAGCAGTTACCACGGGGAGCTGTTTTTT.

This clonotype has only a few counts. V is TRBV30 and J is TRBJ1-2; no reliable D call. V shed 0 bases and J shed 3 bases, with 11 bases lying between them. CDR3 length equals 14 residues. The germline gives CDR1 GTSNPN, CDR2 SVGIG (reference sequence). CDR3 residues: CAWSVVAAYYGYTF. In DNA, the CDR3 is TGTGCCTGGAGTGTTGTGGCAGCCTACTATGGCTACACCTTC.

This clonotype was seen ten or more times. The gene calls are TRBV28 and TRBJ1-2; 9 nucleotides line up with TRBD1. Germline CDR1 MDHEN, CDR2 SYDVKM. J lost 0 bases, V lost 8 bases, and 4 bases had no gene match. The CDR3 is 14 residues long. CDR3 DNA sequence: TGTGCCAGCGGAGGACAGGGGACTAACTATGGCTACACCTTC. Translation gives CASGGQGTNYGYTF.

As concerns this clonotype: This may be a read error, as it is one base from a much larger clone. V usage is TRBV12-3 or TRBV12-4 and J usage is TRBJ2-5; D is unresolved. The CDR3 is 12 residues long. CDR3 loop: CASGEVQETKYF. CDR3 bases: TGTGCCAGCGGCGAGGTCCAAGAGACCAAGTACTTC.

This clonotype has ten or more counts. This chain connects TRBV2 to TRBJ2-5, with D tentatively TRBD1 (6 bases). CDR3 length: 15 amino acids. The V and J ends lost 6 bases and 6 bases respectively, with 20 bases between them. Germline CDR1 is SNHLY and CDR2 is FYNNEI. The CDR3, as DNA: TGTGCCAGCAGGGCCGCCGTTGGGGGCAGGCAGACCCAGTACTTC. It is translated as CASRAAVGGRQTQYF.

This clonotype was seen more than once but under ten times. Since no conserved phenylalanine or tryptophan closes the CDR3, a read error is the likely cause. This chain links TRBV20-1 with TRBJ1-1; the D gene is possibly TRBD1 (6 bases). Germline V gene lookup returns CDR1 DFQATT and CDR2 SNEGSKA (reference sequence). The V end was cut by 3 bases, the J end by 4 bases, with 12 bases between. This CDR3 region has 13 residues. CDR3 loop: CSASVGGVTEAFL. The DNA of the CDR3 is TGCAGTGCTAGTGTGGGGGGCGTCACTGAAGCTTTCCTT.